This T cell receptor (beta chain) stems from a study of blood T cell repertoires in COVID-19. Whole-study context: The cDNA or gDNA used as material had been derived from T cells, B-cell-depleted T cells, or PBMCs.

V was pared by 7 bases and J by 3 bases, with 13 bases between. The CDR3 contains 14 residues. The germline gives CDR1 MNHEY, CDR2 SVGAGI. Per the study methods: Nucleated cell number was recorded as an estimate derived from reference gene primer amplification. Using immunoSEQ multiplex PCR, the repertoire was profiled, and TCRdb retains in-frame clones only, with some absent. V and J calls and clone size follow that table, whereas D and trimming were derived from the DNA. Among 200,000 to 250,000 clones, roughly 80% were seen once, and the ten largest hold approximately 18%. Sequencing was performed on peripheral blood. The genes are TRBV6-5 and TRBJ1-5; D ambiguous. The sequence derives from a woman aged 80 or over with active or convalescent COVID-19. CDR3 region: CASTPVSFNQPQHF. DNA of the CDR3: TGTGCCAGCACCCCTGTGAGTTTCAATCAGCCCCAGCATTTT.